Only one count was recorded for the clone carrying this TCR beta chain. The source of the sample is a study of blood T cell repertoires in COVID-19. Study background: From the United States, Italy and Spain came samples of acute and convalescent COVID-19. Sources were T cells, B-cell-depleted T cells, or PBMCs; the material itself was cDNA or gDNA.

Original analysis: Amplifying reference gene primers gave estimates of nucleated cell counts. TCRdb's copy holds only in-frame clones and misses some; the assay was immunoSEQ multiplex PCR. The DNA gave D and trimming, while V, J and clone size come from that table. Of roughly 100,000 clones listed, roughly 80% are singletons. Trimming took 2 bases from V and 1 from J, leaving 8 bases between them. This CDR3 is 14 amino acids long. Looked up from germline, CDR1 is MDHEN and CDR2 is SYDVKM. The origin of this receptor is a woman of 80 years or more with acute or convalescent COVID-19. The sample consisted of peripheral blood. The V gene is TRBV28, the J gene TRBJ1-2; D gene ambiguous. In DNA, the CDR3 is TGTGCCAGCAGTTTAAGCCGTGTTAACTATGGCTACACCTTC. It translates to CASSLSRVNYGYTF.